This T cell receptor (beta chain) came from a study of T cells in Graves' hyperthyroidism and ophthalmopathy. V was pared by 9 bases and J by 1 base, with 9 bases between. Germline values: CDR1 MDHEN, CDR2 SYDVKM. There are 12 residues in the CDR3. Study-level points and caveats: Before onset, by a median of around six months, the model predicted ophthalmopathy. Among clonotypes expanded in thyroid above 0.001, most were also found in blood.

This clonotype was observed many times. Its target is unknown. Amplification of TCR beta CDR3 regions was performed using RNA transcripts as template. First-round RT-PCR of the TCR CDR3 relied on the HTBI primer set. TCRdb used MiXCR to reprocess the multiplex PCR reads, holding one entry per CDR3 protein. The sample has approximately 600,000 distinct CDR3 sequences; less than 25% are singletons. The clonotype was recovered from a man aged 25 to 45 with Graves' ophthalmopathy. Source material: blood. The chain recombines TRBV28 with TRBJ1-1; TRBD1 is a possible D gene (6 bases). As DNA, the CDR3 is TGTGCCAGTGGAGGGGGGAACACTGAAGCTTTCTTT. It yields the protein CASGGGNTEAFF.